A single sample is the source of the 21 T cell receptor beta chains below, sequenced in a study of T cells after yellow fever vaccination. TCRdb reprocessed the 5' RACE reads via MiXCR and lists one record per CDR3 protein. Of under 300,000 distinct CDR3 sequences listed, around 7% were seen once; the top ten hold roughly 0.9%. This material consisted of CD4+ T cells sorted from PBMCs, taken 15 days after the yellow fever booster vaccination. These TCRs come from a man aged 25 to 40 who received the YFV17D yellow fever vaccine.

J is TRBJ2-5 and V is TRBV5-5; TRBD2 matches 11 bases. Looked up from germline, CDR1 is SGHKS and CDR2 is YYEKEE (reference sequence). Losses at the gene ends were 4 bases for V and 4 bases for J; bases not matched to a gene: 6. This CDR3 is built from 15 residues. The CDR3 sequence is CASSEPLAGGETQYF. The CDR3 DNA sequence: TGTGCCAGCAGCGAGCCCCTAGCGGGAGGAGAGACCCAGTACTTC.

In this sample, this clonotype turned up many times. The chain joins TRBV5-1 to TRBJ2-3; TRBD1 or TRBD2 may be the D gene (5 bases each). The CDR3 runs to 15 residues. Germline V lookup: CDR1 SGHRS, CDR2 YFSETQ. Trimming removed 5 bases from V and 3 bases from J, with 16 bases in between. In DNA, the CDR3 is TGCGCCAGCAGTGAGCTGGGGGTGTTGACAGATACGCAGTATTTT. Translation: CASSELGVLTDTQYF.

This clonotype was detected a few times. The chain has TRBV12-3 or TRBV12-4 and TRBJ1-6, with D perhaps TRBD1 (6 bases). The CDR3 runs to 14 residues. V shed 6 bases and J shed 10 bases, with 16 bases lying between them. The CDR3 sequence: CASSPLKGGSPLHF. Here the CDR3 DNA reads TGTGCCAGCAGCCCCCTTAAGGGGGGCTCACCCCTCCACTTT.

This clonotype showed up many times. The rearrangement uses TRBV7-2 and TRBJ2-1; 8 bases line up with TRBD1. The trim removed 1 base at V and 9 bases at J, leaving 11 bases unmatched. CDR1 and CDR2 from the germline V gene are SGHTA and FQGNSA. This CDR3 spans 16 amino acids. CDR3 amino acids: CASSLGYAQGVGEQFF. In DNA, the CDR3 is TGTGCCAGCAGCTTAGGATACGCACAGGGGGTGGGTGAGCAGTTCTTC.

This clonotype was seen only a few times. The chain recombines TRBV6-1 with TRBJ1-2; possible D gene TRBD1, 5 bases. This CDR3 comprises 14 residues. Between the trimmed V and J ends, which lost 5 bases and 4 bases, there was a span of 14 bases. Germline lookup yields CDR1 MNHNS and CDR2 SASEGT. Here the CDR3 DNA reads TGTGCCAGCAGTCGAGTGGGGGAGATCTATGGCTACACCTTC. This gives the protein CASSRVGEIYGYTF.

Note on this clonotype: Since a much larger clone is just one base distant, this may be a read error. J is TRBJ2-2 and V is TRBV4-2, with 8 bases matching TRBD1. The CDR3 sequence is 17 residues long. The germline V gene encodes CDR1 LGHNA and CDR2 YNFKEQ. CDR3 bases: TGTGCCAGCAGTAGTACTGACAGGGGTTCGAACACCAGGGAGCTGTTTTTT. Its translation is CASSSTDRGSNTRELFF.

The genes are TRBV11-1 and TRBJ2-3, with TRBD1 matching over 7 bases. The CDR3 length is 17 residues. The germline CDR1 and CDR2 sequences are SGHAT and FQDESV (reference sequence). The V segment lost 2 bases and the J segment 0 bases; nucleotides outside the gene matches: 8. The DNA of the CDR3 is TGTGCCAGCAGCTTAAAGGTGGACAGGCGTAGCACAGATACGCAGTATTTT. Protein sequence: CASSLKVDRRSTDTQYF.

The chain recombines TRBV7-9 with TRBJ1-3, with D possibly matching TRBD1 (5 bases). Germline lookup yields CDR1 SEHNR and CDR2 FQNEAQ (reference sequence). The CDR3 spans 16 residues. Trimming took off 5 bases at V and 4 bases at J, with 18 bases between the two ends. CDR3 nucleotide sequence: TGTGCCAGCAGCCCTAAGTTCGGGACGAGCGGAAACACCATATATTTT. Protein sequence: CASSPKFGTSGNTIYF. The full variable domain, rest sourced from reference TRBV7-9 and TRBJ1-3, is DTGVSQNPRHKITKRGQNVTFRCDPISEHNRLYWYRQTLGQGPEFLTYFQNEAQLEKSRLLSDRFSAERPKGSFSTLEIQRTEQGDSAMYLCASSPKFGTSGNTIYFGEGSWLTVV.

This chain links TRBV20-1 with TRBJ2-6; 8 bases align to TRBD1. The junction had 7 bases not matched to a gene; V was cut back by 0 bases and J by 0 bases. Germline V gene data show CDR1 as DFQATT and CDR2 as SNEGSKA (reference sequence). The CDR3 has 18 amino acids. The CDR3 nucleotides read TGCAGTGCTAGAGACCGGGACAGGCCCCTCTCTGGGGCCAACGTCCTGACTTTC. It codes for CSARDRDRPLSGANVLTF.

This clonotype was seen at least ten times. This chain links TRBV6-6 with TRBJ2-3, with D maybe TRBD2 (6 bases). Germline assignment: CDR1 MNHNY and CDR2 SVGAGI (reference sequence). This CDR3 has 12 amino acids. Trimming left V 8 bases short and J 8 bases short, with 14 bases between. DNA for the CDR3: TGTGCCAGCGGGACTCCGGAGGGTACGCAGTATTTT. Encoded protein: CASGTPEGTQYF.

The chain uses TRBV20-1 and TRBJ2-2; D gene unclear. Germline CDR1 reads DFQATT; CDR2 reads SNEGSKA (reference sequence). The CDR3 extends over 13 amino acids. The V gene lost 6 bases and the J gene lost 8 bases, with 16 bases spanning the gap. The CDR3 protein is CSAPVVAAGELFF. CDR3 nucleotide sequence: TGCAGTGCCCCGGTCGTGGCCGCGGGGGAGCTGTTTTTT.

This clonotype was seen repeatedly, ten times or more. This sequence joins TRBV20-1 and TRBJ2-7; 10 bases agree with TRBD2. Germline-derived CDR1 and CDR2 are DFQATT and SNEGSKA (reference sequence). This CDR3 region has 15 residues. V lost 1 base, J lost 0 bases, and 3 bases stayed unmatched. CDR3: CSARGTSGSSYEQYF. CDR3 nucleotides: TGCAGTGCTAGAGGGACTAGCGGTAGCTCCTACGAGCAGTACTTC.

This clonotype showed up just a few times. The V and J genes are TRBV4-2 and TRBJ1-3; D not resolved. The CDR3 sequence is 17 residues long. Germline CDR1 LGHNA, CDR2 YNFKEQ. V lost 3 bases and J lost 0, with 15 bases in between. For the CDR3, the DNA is TGTGCCAGCAGCCACAACGTTGGTAGGGCCTCTGGAAACACCATATATTTT. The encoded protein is CASSHNVGRASGNTIYF.

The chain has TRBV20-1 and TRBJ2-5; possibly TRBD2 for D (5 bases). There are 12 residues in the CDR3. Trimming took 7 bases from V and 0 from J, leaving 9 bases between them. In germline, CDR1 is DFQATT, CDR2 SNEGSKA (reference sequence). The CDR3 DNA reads TGCAGTGGAGGGCTCTACCAAGAGACCCAGTACTTC. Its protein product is CSGGLYQETQYF.

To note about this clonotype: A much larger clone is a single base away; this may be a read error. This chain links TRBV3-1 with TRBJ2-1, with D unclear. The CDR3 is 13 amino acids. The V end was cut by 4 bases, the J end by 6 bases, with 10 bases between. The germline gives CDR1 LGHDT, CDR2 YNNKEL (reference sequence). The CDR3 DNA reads TGTGCCAGCAGCCTGGACCCCTGCAATGAGCAGTTCTTC. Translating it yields CASSLDPCNEQFF.

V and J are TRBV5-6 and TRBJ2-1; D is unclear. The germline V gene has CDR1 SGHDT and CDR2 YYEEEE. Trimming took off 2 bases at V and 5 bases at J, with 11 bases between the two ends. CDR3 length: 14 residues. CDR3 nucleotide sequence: TGTGCCAGCAGCTTTGGCTCAGAAGACAATGAGCAGTTCTTC. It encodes CASSFGSEDNEQFF.

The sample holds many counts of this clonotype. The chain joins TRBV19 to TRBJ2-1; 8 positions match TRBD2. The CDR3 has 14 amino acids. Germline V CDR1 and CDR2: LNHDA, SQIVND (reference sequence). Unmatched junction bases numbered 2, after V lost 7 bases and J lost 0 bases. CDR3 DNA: TGTGCCAGTACGAGCGGGAGCTCCTACAATGAGCAGTTCTTC. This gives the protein CASTSGSSYNEQFF.

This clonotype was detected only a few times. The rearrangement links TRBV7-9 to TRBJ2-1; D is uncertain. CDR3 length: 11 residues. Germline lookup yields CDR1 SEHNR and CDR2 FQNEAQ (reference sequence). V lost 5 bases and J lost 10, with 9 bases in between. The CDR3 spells CASSASVEQFF. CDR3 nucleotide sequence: TGTGCCAGCAGCGCCTCGGTCGAGCAGTTCTTC.

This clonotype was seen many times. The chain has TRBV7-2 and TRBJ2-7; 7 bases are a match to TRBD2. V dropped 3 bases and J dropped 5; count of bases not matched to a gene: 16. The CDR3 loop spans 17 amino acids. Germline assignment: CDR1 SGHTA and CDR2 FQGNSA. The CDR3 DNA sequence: TGTGCCAGCAGCTTGGAGCCGGCGGCGGGAGAAGGGAACGAGCAGTACTTC. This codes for CASSLEPAAGEGNEQYF.

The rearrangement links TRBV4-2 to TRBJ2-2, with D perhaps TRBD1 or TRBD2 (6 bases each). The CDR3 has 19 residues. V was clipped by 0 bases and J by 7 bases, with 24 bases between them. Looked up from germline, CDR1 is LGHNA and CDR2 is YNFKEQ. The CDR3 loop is CASSQEVRGAAFTGGELFF. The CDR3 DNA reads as TGTGCCAGCAGCCAAGAGGTTAGGGGGGCGGCCTTCACCGGCGGGGAGCTGTTTTTT.

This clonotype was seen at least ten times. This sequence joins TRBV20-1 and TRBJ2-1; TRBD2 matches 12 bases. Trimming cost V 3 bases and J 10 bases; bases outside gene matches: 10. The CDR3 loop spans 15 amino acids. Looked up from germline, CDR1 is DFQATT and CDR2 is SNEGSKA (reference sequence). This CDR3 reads CSARQGTSGSEEQFF. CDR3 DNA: TGCAGTGCTAGGCAGGGGACTAGCGGGTCCGAAGAGCAGTTCTTC.